This passage covers 19 T cell receptor beta chains from one sample sequenced in a study of technical replicates of blood from four donors. Assay used: immunoSEQ multiplex PCR; TCRdb lists only in-frame clones, some missing. Of under 95,000 clones detected, 90% to 95% appear once; the ten largest clones hold 0.2% to 0.3%. Specimen: T cells isolated from PBMCs. These receptor sequences come from a human donor in good health.

The rearrangement uses TRBV19 and TRBJ2-1, with no clear D. V shed 3 bases and J shed 4 bases, with 7 bases lying between them. CDR3 size: 13 residues. In germline, CDR1 is LNHDA, CDR2 SQIVND (reference sequence). DNA of the CDR3: TGTGCCAGTAGTATTACGGTTTACAATGAGCAGTTCTTC. Translated: CASSITVYNEQFF.

The V and J genes are TRBV5-8 and TRBJ1-2; D may be TRBD1 (5 bases). This CDR3 is built from 15 residues. Looked up from germline, CDR1 is SGHTS and CDR2 is YDEGEE. V was pared by 3 bases and J by 6 bases, with 18 bases between. The CDR3 reads CASSSRDPPLDGYTF. The CDR3, as DNA: TGTGCCAGCAGCTCCAGGGATCCCCCACTTGATGGCTACACCTTC.

In DNA, the CDR3 is TGTGCCAGCAGTTTAGTATATGAGCAGTTCTTC. Encoded protein: CASSLVYEQFF. The J gene is TRBJ2-1, the V gene TRBV28; D not resolved. The CDR3 covers 11 residues. Per germline, CDR1 MDHEN and CDR2 SYDVKM. V lost 2 bases, J lost 8 bases, and 4 bases lay in between.

The J gene is TRBJ1-2, the V gene TRBV27; a possible D gene is TRBD1 (5 bases). Germline V gene lookup returns CDR1 MNHEY and CDR2 SMNVEV (reference sequence). V lost 2 bases and J lost 4, with 11 bases in between. This CDR3 is built from 14 residues. The CDR3, as DNA: TGTGCCAGCAGTTTAAAGGCAGGGCGCTATGGCTACACCTTC. Translating gives CASSLKAGRYGYTF.

The chain couples TRBV29-1 to TRBJ2-5; TRBD2 matches at 7 bases. Germline loops: CDR1 SQVTM, CDR2 ANQGSEA. Trimming at V came to 6 bases and at J to 2 bases, leaving 6 bases not matched to a gene. The length of the CDR3 is 13 residues. CDR3 bases: TGCAGCGTCCAGGAGCGGGGTCAAGAGACCCAGTACTTC. Amino acids: CSVQERGQETQYF.

The chain couples TRBV13 to TRBJ2-7, with D possibly TRBD2 on 6 matching bases. Germline loops: CDR1 PRHDT, CDR2 FYEKMQ (reference sequence). V was cut by 4 bases and J by 7 bases, with 17 bases left in between. The CDR3 length is 14 residues. This CDR3 is CASSSAAGPAEQYF. The CDR3 DNA sequence: TGTGCCAGCAGCTCTGCTGCGGGGCCAGCGGAGCAGTACTTC.

The chain links TRBV6-5 to TRBJ2-7; D might be TRBD1 (5 bases). This CDR3 comprises 13 residues. CDR1 and CDR2 from the germline V gene are MNHEY and SVGAGI. V lost 4 bases to trimming and J lost 3 bases, with 10 bases between them. CDR3 residues: CASSFGQDYEQYF. CDR3 in DNA: TGTGCCAGCAGTTTTGGACAAGACTACGAGCAGTACTTC.

The CDR3 DNA follows: TGTGCCAGCAGGCGTCCTATGAATTTAGGCTACACCTTC. Translating it yields CASRRPMNLGYTF. This chain connects TRBV28 to TRBJ1-2; D not resolved. CDR3 length: 13 residues. Trimming took off 6 bases at V and 8 bases at J, with 16 bases between the two ends. Germline values: CDR1 MDHEN, CDR2 SYDVKM.

This clone was observed a single time. This chain connects TRBV28 to TRBJ1-5, with TRBD1 as a possible D gene (6 bases). The CDR3 length is 12 residues. The germline CDR1 and CDR2 sequences are MDHEN and SYDVKM. V lost 7 bases to trimming and J lost 9 bases, with 13 bases between them. CDR3 sequence reads: CASMYRASPQHF. DNA of the CDR3: TGTGCCAGCATGTACAGGGCTTCGCCCCAGCATTTT.

CDR3 region: CASSEGAGTYEQYF. CDR3 DNA: TGTGCCAGCAGTGAAGGGGCAGGGACCTACGAGCAGTACTTC. The chain combines TRBV6-1 with TRBJ2-7; tentative D call: TRBD1 (5 bases). V was shortened by 1 base and J by 2 bases, with 9 bases between the two germline ends. The CDR3 is made up of 14 amino acids. Germline V gene data show CDR1 as MNHNS and CDR2 as SASEGT.

The chain couples TRBV6-1 to TRBJ1-2; possibly TRBD1 for D (5 bases). V lost 4 bases and J lost 4, with 13 bases in between. Looked up from germline, CDR1 is MNHNS and CDR2 is SASEGT. The CDR3 loop spans 14 amino acids. CDR3 amino acids: CASSGDRLTYGYTF. DNA for the CDR3: TGTGCCAGCAGTGGTGACAGATTAACCTATGGCTACACCTTC.

V usage is TRBV25-1 and J usage is TRBJ1-3, with D uncertain. Germline V gene data show CDR1 as MGHDK and CDR2 as SYGVNS. The CDR3 runs to 14 residues. In DNA form, the CDR3 reads TGTGACAACAGAATACCTACCTCTGGAAACACCATATATTTT. The encoded protein is CDNRIPTSGNTIYF.

This chain links TRBV5-1 with TRBJ1-5, with 8 bases identical to TRBD1. Trimming cost V 4 bases and J 3 bases; bases outside gene matches: 6. This CDR3 contains 15 residues. CDR1 and CDR2 (germline): SGHRS, YFSETQ. For the CDR3, the DNA is TGCGCCAGCAGCCTGGACAGGGCGTCCAATCAGCCCCAGCATTTT. Translating it yields CASSLDRASNQPQHF.

This clone was recorded only once. The chain has TRBV10-1 and TRBJ1-6, with 8 bases lining up with TRBD1. V was clipped by 3 bases and J by 7 bases; unmatched bases: 8. The CDR3 sequence is 16 residues long. From germline, CDR1 is WNHNN and CDR2 SYGVQD (reference sequence). The CDR3 loop is CASSDSQTGANSPLHF. In nucleotides, the CDR3 is TGCGCCAGCAGTGACTCCCAGACAGGGGCCAATTCACCCCTCCACTTT.

V is TRBV2 and J is TRBJ1-2; 8 bases line up with TRBD1. Trimming took 9 bases from V and 0 from J; bases not matched to a gene: 12. Germline V gives CDR1 SNHLY, CDR2 FYNNEI. The CDR3 sequence is 16 residues long. In DNA form, the CDR3 reads TGTGCCAGTACCGATGGCAGGGGGCCATCTAACTATGGCTACACCTTC. Its translation: CASTDGRGPSNYGYTF.

This sequence joins TRBV28 and TRBJ2-3, with a tentative D call TRBD1 (6 bases). The length of the CDR3 is 16 residues. The germline V gene encodes CDR1 MDHEN and CDR2 SYDVKM. Trimming removed 5 bases from V and 0 bases from J, with 15 bases in between. The CDR3 loop reads CASSPPEGVSTDTQYF. In DNA, the CDR3 is TGTGCCAGCAGTCCTCCCGAGGGGGTGAGCACAGATACGCAGTATTTT.

The chain carries TRBV30 and TRBJ2-7, with 7 bases lining up with TRBD2. In germline, CDR1 is GTSNPN, CDR2 SVGIG (reference sequence). With V trimmed by 2 bases and J by 1 base, 5 bases remained unmatched. The CDR3 length is 14 residues. The CDR3 loop reads CAWSMWGGSYEQYF. DNA for the CDR3: TGTGCCTGGAGTATGTGGGGGGGATCCTACGAGCAGTACTTC.

This clone was seen a single time. The genes are TRBV10-1 and TRBJ2-3; weak D call: TRBD2 (5 bases). Germline V gives CDR1 WNHNN, CDR2 SYGVQD (reference sequence). Trimming left V 6 bases short and J 3 bases short, with 13 bases between. The CDR3 contains 14 residues. CDR3 bases: TGCGCCAGCAGCCACTCTAGGACTACAGATACGCAGTATTTT. This gives the protein CASSHSRTTDTQYF.

This clone occurred once. The chain has TRBV5-1 and TRBJ2-5, with TRBD2 identical over 14 bases. Germline V lookup: CDR1 SGHRS, CDR2 YFSETQ. This CDR3 region has 17 residues. The V segment lost 4 bases and the J segment 1 base; nucleotides outside the gene matches: 6. CDR3 nucleotides: TGCGCCAGCAGCCCCTGGACTAGCGGGAGGCGCCAAGAGACCCAGTACTTC. As protein: CASSPWTSGRRQETQYF.